A single sample is the source of the 9 T cell receptor beta chains below, sequenced in a study of control samples from healthy donors and cancer patients (dated by TCRdb to 2018 to 2021). The library came from the immunoSEQ multiplex PCR assay. TCRdb re-hosts the immuneACCESS table, in-frame sequences only. Its copies lack some clones; in the studies checked, an unresolved V gene accounts for under half of them, and the cause for the rest is not known. This sample has about 98,000 clones in its table, and around 80% of those were observed once. Of the sample, 10% falls within the top ten clones. Source material: blood. The source is a woman under 40 in good health.

About this clone: The sample holds other DNA sequences that translate to the same CDR3. The chain combines TRBV6-2 or TRBV6-3 with TRBJ1-1; a possible D gene is TRBD1 (5 bases). V shed 3 bases and J shed 7 bases, with 18 bases lying between them. CDR1 is MNHEY and CDR2 is SVGEGT in the germline V gene. The CDR3 is 15 amino acids. This chain's CDR3 is CASSYSSGRRNEAFF. DNA for the CDR3: TGTGCCAGCAGTTATTCTTCGGGACGGCGGAATGAAGCTTTCTTT.

This clone was seen more than once but under ten times. V gene TRBV4-3 combines with J gene TRBJ2-4; D is possibly TRBD2 (6 bases). The CDR3 has 16 residues. V was shortened by 6 bases and J by 0 bases, with 15 bases between the two germline ends. Germline values: CDR1 LGHNA, CDR2 YSLEER. Here the CDR3 reads CASSPGTSLAKNIQYF. CDR3 in DNA: TGCGCCAGCAGTCCAGGGACTTCTTTAGCCAAAAACATTCAGTACTTC.

This chain joins TRBV7-2 and TRBJ1-1; 7 bases agree with TRBD1. The CDR3 consists of 14 residues. Germline trimming cut 0 bases from V and 3 bases from J; bases unmatched to any gene: 1. CDR1 SGHTA and CDR2 FQGNSA come from the germline V gene. In DNA, the CDR3 is TGTGCCAGCAGCTTAGCACAGGGGTACACTGAAGCTTTCTTT. This gives the protein CASSLAQGYTEAFF.

The chain recombines TRBV14 with TRBJ2-2; 9 nucleotides match TRBD1. Per germline, CDR1 SGHDN and CDR2 FVKESK. V lost 3 bases and J lost 5; bases outside the gene matches: 10. This CDR3 contains 17 residues. The CDR3 sequence: CASSQNTGGVRTGELFF. DNA for the CDR3: TGTGCCAGCAGCCAGAACACAGGGGGCGTGAGAACCGGGGAGCTGTTTTTT.

The chain couples TRBV5-8 to TRBJ1-6; TRBD1 might be the D (6 bases). CDR3 length: 16 residues. Per germline, CDR1 SGHTS and CDR2 YDEGEE. V lost 4 bases to trimming and J lost 7 bases, with 18 bases between them. CDR3 sequence (DNA): TGTGCCAGCAGCCTAAATGACTTTAGGGGGAATTCACCCCTCCACTTT. Its protein product is CASSLNDFRGNSPLHF.

The J gene is TRBJ1-2, the V gene TRBV6-5; TRBD1 might be the D (5 bases). This CDR3 spans 14 amino acids. V was clipped by 6 bases and J by 7 bases, with 18 bases between them. Germline V lookup: CDR1 MNHEY, CDR2 SVGAGI. The CDR3: CASSRDPPGAGYTF. The CDR3 bases are TGTGCCAGCAGCCGGGACCCTCCTGGGGCTGGCTACACCTTC.

The V and J genes are TRBV10-3 and TRBJ1-4, with D perhaps matching TRBD1 (6 bases). Trimming pared 3 bases from V and 3 bases from J, leaving 11 bases between. Germline loops: CDR1 ENHRY, CDR2 SYGVKD. The CDR3 length is 15 residues. CDR3 in DNA: TGTGCCATCAGTGACCCAGGGGTTCCTAATGAAAAACTGTTTTTT. This gives the protein CAISDPGVPNEKLFF.

This sequence joins TRBV12-3 or TRBV12-4 and TRBJ2-3, with D unresolved. The CDR3 has 12 residues. Trimming removed 5 bases from V and 9 bases from J, with 12 bases in between. The CDR3 protein is CASSRLVSTQYF. The CDR3 region has the DNA TGTGCCAGCAGTCGGCTGGTTTCAACGCAGTATTTT.

The rearrangement uses TRBV9 and TRBJ2-3, with no clear D. This CDR3 spans 14 amino acids. Trimming removed 1 base from V and 1 base from J, with 7 bases in between. Germline CDR1 reads SGDLS; CDR2 reads YYNGEE. The CDR3 loop is CASSVRQGTDTQYF. The CDR3 DNA reads TGTGCCAGCAGCGTACGGCAGGGCACAGATACGCAGTATTTT.